The next 16 T cell receptor beta chains were all read from a single sample in a study of blood T cell repertoires in COVID-19. The assay was immunoSEQ multiplex PCR, and TCRdb's table has in-frame clones only and misses some. The data show around 62,000 clones, approximately 93% seen once. Sequencing was carried out using peripheral blood. Source of these receptors: a man in his 70s with active COVID-19.

The J gene is TRBJ1-1, the V gene TRBV7-9; 8 bases line up with TRBD1. Losses at the gene ends were 0 bases for V and 1 base for J; bases not matched to a gene: 1. The CDR3 is made up of 15 amino acids. From germline, CDR1 is SEHNR and CDR2 FQNEAQ (reference sequence). CDR3: CASSLAGQANTEAFF. CDR3 nucleotide sequence: TGTGCCAGCAGCTTAGCGGGACAGGCGAACACTGAAGCTTTCTTT.

The genes are TRBV19 and TRBJ1-4; 9 bases fit TRBD1. Germline V gene lookup returns CDR1 LNHDA and CDR2 SQIVND (reference sequence). V was clipped by 5 bases and J by 3 bases; unmatched bases: 7. The CDR3 has 16 amino acids. The CDR3, as DNA: TGTGCCAGTAGTTTCACAGGGGGCAGCTCTAATGAAAAACTGTTTTTT. This sequence encodes CASSFTGGSSNEKLFF. Variable domain in full (rest from reference TRBV19 and TRBJ1-4): DGGITQSPKYLFRKEGQNVTLSCEQNLNHDAMYWYRQDPGQGLRLIYYSQIVNDFQKGDIAEGYSVSREKKESFPLTVTSAQKNPTAFYLCASSFTGGSSNEKLFFGSGTQLSVL.

This clone was found once. The V and J genes are TRBV28 and TRBJ2-2; TRBD2 matches 11 bases. Per the germline V gene, CDR1 is MDHEN and CDR2 is SYDVKM. V trimming: 0 bases; J trimming: 3 bases; junction bases outside the gene matches: 6. The CDR3 spans 18 residues. As DNA, the CDR3 is TGTGCCAGCAGTTTATGGGTAGCGGGGGGGCCTGACACCGGGGAGCTGTTTTTT. Translated: CASSLWVAGGPDTGELFF.

The gene calls are TRBV10-3 and TRBJ2-3; 10 nucleotides agree with TRBD1. Germline values: CDR1 ENHRY, CDR2 SYGVKD. The CDR3 runs to 14 residues. With 7 bases clipped from V and 5 bases from J, the junction kept 6 bases outside the gene matches. The CDR3 protein is CAITGQGGLDTQYF. For the CDR3, the DNA is TGTGCCATCACTGGACAGGGGGGTTTAGATACGCAGTATTTT.

This clone has just one count. The chain uses TRBV5-1 and TRBJ1-1; 7 nucleotides agree with TRBD1. V trimming: 3 bases; J trimming: 4 bases; junction bases outside the gene matches: 6. The CDR3 totals 14 residues. Per germline, CDR1 SGHRS and CDR2 YFSETQ. The CDR3 DNA sequence: TGCGCCAGCAGCTCCCGACAGGGTAGCACTGAAGCTTTCTTT. The encoded protein is CASSSRQGSTEAFF. Variable domain in full (rest from reference TRBV5-1 and TRBJ1-1): KAGVTQTPRYLIKTRGQQVTLSCSPISGHRSVSWYQQTPGQGLQFLFEYFSETQRNKGNFPGRFSGRQFSNSRSEMNVSTLELGDSALYLCASSSRQGSTEAFFGQGTRLTVV.

This sequence joins TRBV19 and TRBJ1-4; TRBD1 is a possible D gene (5 bases). Trimming pared 1 base from V and 8 bases from J, leaving 23 bases between. This CDR3 is 18 amino acids long. In germline, CDR1 is LNHDA, CDR2 SQIVND (reference sequence). The CDR3, as DNA: TGTGCCAGTAGTATAGCAGTTAATATAAGGGGCCCACGGGAAAAACTGTTTTTT. Amino acids: CASSIAVNIRGPREKLFF.

The chain has TRBV19 and TRBJ1-5; TRBD1 aligns across 7 bases. Losses at the gene ends were 9 bases for V and 2 bases for J; bases not matched to a gene: 7. The CDR3 loop spans 14 amino acids. Germline V gene sequence: CDR1 LNHDA, CDR2 SQIVND (reference sequence). CDR3 DNA: TGTGCCAGCAAGACAGGGAATGGCAATCAGCCCCAGCATTTT. As protein: CASKTGNGNQPQHF.

The genes are TRBV5-1 and TRBJ2-1; no reliable D call. Germline lookup yields CDR1 SGHRS and CDR2 YFSETQ. V lost 0 bases and J 7 bases, leaving 14 bases between the germline ends. The CDR3 contains 15 residues. For the CDR3, the DNA is TGCGCCAGCAGCTTGGATACGGTTCCGAATAATGAGCAGTTCTTC. Amino acid sequence: CASSLDTVPNNEQFF.

This clone has only one observation. This CDR3 reads CAIRQGRTGELFF. CDR3 DNA: TGTGCCATAAGACAGGGCCGCACCGGGGAGCTGTTTTTT. V usage is TRBV6-5 and J usage is TRBJ2-2, with 7 positions matching TRBD1. J lost 4 bases, V lost 10 bases, and 6 bases had no gene match. In germline, CDR1 is MNHEY, CDR2 SVGAGI. This CDR3 is 13 amino acids long.

The V and J genes are TRBV15 and TRBJ1-1, with D maybe TRBD1 (6 bases). This CDR3 has 15 amino acids. Germline CDR1 is LNHNV and CDR2 is YYDKDF (reference sequence). Trimming removed 1 base from V and 0 bases from J, with 9 bases in between. CDR3 protein: CATSRVKGVNTEAFF. The CDR3 DNA follows: TGTGCCACCAGCAGAGTAAAGGGGGTGAACACTGAAGCTTTCTTT.

The CDR3 DNA is TGTGCCAGCAGCCCCGGGACTGCTAGCACAGATACGCAGTATTTT. It codes for CASSPGTASTDTQYF. The J gene is TRBJ2-3, the V gene TRBV5-4, with D possibly being TRBD2 (6 bases). The CDR3 is 15 residues long. With 4 bases removed from V and 0 bases from J, the gap between germline ends came to 12 bases. Germline loops: CDR1 SGHNT, CDR2 YYREEE (reference sequence).

The gene calls are TRBV7-2 and TRBJ2-1, with 10 bases aligning to TRBD1. Germline V gives CDR1 SGHTA, CDR2 FQGNSA. This CDR3 has 16 amino acids. Trimming removed 5 bases from V and 12 bases from J; junction bases left unmatched: 16. The CDR3 nucleotides read TGTGCCAGCAGCCAGCCCCCGGGGACAGGGGAAGGGAGGCAGTTCTTC. Its translation: CASSQPPGTGEGRQFF. Full variable domain (rest looked up from reference TRBV7-2 and TRBJ2-1): GAGVSQSPSNKVTEKGKDVELRCDPISGHTALYWYRQSLGQGLEFLIYFQGNSAPDKSGLPSDRFSAERTGGSVSTLTIQRTQQEDSAVYLCASSQPPGTGEGRQFFGPGTRLTVL.

The chain is built from TRBV28 and TRBJ1-2; 8 bases align to TRBD1. The germline V gene encodes CDR1 MDHEN and CDR2 SYDVKM. The CDR3 length is 13 residues. With 6 bases clipped from V and 8 bases from J, the junction kept 8 bases outside the gene matches. The CDR3 coding sequence is TGTGCCAGCAGGGGAATTGACAGGGGCGGCTACACCTTC. This sequence encodes CASRGIDRGGYTF.

V usage is TRBV25-1 and J usage is TRBJ2-5; 10 bases are a match to TRBD2. The CDR3 runs 16 residues. J gave up 0 bases and V 5 bases, and 6 bases lay outside the gene matches. The V gene's germline CDR1 is MGHDK and CDR2 SYGVNS. The CDR3 reads CASSSTSGEYQETQYF. CDR3 sequence (DNA): TGTGCCAGCAGTAGTACTAGCGGGGAGTACCAAGAGACCCAGTACTTC.

In the case of this clone: Other DNA sequences in this specimen translate into the identical CDR3. The chain is built from TRBV11-2 and TRBJ2-2; D gene unclear. This CDR3 is 14 amino acids long. Germline CDR1 and CDR2: SGHAT and FQNNGV. V was shortened by 1 base and J by 1 base, with 4 bases between the two germline ends. The DNA for the CDR3 is TGTGCCAGCAGCTTAGTCCGGAACACCGGGGAGCTGTTTTTT. This codes for CASSLVRNTGELFF.

The V call is TRBV11-3, the J call TRBJ2-1, with 7 bases identical to TRBD1. V lost 5 bases to trimming and J lost 7 bases; unmatched junction nucleotides: 11. Per the germline V gene, CDR1 is SGHNT and CDR2 is YENEEA. The CDR3 has 15 amino acids. The CDR3 nucleotides are TGTGCCAGCAGCCCAGGGGACAGATTAATGAATGAGCAGTTCTTC. As protein: CASSPGDRLMNEQFF.